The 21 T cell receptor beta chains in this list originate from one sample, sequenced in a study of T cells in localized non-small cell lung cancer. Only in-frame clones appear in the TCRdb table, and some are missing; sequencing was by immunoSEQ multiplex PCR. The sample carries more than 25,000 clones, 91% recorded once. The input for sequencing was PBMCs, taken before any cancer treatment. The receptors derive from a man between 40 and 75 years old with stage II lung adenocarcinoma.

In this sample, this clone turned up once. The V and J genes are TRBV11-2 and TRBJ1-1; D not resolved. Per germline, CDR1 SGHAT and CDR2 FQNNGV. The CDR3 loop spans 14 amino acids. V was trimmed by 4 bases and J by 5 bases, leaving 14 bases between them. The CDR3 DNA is TGTGCCAGCAGCTGGGATCACCCGGGGACTGAAGCTTTCTTT. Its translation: CASSWDHPGTEAFF.

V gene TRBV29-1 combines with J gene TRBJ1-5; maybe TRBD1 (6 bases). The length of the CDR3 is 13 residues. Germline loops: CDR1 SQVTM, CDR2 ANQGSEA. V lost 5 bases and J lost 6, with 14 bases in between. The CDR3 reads CSVQRGRGQPQHF. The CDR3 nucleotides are TGCAGCGTTCAAAGGGGGAGAGGTCAGCCCCAGCATTTT.

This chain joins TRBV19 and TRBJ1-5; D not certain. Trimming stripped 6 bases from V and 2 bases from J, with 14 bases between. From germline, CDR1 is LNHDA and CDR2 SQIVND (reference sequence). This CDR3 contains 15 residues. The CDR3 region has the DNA TGTGCCAGTAGAAGAGGAGGCGGGGGCAATCAGCCCCAGCATTTT. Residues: CASRRGGGGNQPQHF.

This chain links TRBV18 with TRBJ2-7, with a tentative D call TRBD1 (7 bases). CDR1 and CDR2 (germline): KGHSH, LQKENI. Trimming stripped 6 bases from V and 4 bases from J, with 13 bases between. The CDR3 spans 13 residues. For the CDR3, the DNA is TGTGCCAGCTCGCGGGACAGCTTATACGAGCAGTACTTC. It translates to CASSRDSLYEQYF.

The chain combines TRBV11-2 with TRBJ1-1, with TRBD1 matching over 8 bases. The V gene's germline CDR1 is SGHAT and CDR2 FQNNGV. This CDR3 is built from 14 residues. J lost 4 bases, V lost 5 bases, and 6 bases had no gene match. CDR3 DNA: TGTGCCAGCAGCGGCGGACAGGGCGGCACTGAAGCTTTCTTT. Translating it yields CASSGGQGGTEAFF. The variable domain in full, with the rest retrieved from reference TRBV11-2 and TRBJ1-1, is EAGVAQSPRYKIIEKRQSVAFWCNPISGHATLYWYQQILGQGPKLLIQFQNNGVVDDSQLPKDRFSAERLKGVDSTLKIQPAKLEDSAVYLCASSGGQGGTEAFFGQGTRLTVV.

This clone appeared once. CDR3 sequence reads: CASSPGTDSREYF. The CDR3 DNA reads as TGTGCCAGCAGCCCAGGGACAGATTCCCGAGAGTACTTC. The genes are TRBV7-2 and TRBJ2-5; 7 nucleotides agree with TRBD1. The V segment lost 5 bases and the J segment 12 bases; nucleotides outside the gene matches: 12. The CDR3 is made up of 13 amino acids. Germline V CDR1 and CDR2: SGHTA, FQGNSA. Using reference TRBV7-2 and TRBJ2-5 for the parts outside the CDR3, the full variable domain is GAGVSQSPSNKVTEKGKDVELRCDPISGHTALYWYRQSLGQGLEFLIYFQGNSAPDKSGLPSDRFSAERTGGSVSTLTIQRTQQEDSAVYLCASSPGTDSREYFGPGTRLLVL.

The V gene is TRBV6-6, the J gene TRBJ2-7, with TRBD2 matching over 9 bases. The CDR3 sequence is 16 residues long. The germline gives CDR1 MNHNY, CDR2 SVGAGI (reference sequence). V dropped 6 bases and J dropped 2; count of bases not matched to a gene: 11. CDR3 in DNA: TGTGCCAGCAGCCCCCTAGGCGGGAGGGGGACCTACGAGCAGTACTTC. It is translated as CASSPLGGRGTYEQYF.

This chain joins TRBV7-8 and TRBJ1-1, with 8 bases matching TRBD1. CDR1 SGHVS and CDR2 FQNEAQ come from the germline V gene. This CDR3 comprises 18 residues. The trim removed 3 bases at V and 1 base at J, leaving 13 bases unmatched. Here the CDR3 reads CASSFSRGDRGSNTEAFF. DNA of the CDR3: TGTGCCAGCAGCTTTAGTCGCGGCGACAGGGGCTCGAACACTGAAGCTTTCTTT.

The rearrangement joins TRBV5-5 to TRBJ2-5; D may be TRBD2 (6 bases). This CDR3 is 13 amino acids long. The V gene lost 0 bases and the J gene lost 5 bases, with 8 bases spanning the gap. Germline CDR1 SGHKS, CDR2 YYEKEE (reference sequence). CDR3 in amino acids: CASSLGGTETQYF. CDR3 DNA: TGTGCCAGCAGCTTGGGCGGGACCGAGACCCAGTACTTC.

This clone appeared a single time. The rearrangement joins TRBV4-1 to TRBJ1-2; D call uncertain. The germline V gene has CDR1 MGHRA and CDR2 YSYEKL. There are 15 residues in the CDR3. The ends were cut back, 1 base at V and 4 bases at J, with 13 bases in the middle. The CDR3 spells CASSQGPGTRYGYTF. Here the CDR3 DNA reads TGCGCCAGCAGCCAAGGACCGGGAACCCGCTATGGCTACACCTTC.

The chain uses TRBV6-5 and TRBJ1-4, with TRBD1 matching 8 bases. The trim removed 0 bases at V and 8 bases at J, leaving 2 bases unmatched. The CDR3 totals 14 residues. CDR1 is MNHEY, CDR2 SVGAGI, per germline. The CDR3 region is CASSYSGTGEKLFF. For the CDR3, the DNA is TGTGCCAGCAGTTACTCCGGGACAGGCGAAAAACTGTTTTTT.

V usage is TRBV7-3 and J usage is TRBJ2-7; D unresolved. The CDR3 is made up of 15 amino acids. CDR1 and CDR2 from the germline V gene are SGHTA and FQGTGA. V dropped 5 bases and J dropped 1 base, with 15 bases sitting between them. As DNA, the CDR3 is TGTGCCAGCAGCCCATCGAGGTCCTTTTCCTACGAGCAGTACTTC. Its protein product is CASSPSRSFSYEQYF.

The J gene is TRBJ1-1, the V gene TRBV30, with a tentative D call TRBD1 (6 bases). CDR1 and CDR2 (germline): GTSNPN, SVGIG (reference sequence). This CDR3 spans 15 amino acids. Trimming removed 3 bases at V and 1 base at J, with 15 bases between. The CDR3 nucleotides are TGTGCCTGGAGCCCACCCGACAGGAGGAACACTGAAGCTTTCTTT. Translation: CAWSPPDRRNTEAFF.

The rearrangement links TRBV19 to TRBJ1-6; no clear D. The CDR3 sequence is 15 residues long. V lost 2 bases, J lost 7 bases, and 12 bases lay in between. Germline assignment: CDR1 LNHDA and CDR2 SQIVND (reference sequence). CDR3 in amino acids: CASSITANSNSPLHF. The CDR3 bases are TGTGCCAGTAGTATAACAGCCAACAGCAATTCACCCCTCCACTTT. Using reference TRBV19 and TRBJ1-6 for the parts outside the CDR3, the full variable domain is DGGITQSPKYLFRKEGQNVTLSCEQNLNHDAMYWYRQDPGQGLRLIYYSQIVNDFQKGDIAEGYSVSREKKESFPLTVTSAQKNPTAFYLCASSITANSNSPLHFGNGTRLTVT.

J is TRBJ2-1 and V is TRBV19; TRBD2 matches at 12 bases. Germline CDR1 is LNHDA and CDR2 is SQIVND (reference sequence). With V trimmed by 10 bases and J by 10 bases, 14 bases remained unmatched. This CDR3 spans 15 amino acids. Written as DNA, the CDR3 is TGTGCCACTCGAAGGGAAGCAGGGACTAGCGGGGAGCAGTTCTTC. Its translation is CATRREAGTSGEQFF.

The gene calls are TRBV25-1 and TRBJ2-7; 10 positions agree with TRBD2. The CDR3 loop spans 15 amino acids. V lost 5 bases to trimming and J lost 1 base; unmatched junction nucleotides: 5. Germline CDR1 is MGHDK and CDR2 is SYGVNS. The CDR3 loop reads CASSHSSGSSYEQYF. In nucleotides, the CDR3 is TGTGCCAGCAGTCACTCTAGCGGGAGTTCCTACGAGCAGTACTTC.

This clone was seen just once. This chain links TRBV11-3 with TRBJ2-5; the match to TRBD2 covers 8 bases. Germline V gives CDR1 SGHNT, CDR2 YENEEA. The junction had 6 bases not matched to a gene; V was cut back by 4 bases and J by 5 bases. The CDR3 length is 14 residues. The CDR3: CASSSQTGGETQYF. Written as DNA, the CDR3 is TGTGCCAGCAGCTCCCAAACGGGAGGGGAGACCCAGTACTTC.

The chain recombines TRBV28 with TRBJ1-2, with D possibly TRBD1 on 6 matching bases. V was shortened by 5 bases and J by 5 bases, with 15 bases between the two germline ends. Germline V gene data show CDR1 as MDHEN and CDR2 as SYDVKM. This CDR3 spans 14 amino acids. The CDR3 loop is CASSPGGARYGYTF. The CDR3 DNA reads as TGTGCCAGCAGTCCCGGGGGGGCGAGGTATGGCTACACCTTC.

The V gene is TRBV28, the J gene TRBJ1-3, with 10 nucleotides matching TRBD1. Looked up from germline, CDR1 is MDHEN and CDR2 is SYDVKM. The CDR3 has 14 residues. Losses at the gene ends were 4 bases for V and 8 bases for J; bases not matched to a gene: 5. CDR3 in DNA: TGTGCCAGCAGTTCGGGGACAGGGGTGGACACCATATATTTT. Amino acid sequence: CASSSGTGVDTIYF.

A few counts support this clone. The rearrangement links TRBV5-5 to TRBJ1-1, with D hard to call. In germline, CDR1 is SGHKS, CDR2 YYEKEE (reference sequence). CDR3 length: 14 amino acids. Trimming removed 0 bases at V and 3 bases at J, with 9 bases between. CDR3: CASSLVPFDTEAFF. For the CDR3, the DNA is TGTGCCAGCAGCTTGGTTCCTTTTGACACTGAAGCTTTCTTT. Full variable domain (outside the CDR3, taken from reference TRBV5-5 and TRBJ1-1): DAGVTQSPTHLIKTRGQQVTLRCSPISGHKSVSWYQQVLGQGPQFIFQYYEKEERGRGNFPDRFSARQFPNYSSELNVNALLLGDSALYLCASSLVPFDTEAFFGQGTRLTVV.

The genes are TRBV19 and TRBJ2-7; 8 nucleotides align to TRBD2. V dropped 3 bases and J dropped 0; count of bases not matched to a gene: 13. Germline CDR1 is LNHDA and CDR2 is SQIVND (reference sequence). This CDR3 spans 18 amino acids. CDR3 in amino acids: CASSIIPTTSESSYEQYF. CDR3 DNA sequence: TGTGCCAGTAGTATTATCCCTACGACTAGCGAAAGCTCCTACGAGCAGTACTTC. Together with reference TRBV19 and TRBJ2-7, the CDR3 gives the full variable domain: DGGITQSPKYLFRKEGQNVTLSCEQNLNHDAMYWYRQDPGQGLRLIYYSQIVNDFQKGDIAEGYSVSREKKESFPLTVTSAQKNPTAFYLCASSIIPTTSESSYEQYFGPGTRLTVT.